Below, 25 T cell receptor beta chains from the same sample are listed, as sequenced in a study of control samples from healthy donors and cancer patients. TCRdb's table, derived via immunoSEQ multiplex PCR, lists solely in-frame clones and lacks some. The table has approximately 90,000 clones, around 81% seen once. Sequencing used blood. The source is a man aged 30-40 years in good health.

The chain joins TRBV12-3 or TRBV12-4 to TRBJ1-5; D is ambiguous. V lost 5 bases to trimming and J lost 9 bases, with 11 bases between them. The CDR3 is made up of 12 amino acids. The CDR3 DNA reads as TGTGCCAGCAGTAGGAGGGCTGGGCCCCAGCATTTT. As protein: CASSRRAGPQHF.

J is TRBJ2-2 and V is TRBV3-1 (or the pseudogene TRBV3-2), with 7 bases aligning to TRBD2. CDR3 length: 15 residues. V gave up 3 bases and J gave up 6 bases; unmatched junction bases: 7. Per germline, CDR1 LGHDT and CDR2 YNNKEL (reference sequence). CDR3 residues: CASSHRGVKAGELFF. CDR3 coding DNA: TGTGCCAGCAGCCACCGGGGGGTCAAGGCCGGGGAGCTGTTTTTT.

This clone was detected once. The chain links TRBV5-4 to TRBJ1-1; D is uncertain. Germline CDR1 is SGHNT and CDR2 is YYREEE (reference sequence). With 1 base removed from V and 6 bases from J, the gap between germline ends came to 10 bases. This CDR3 has 13 residues. CDR3 DNA sequence: TGTGCCAGCAGCTTGTGGTCCGGCGCTGAAGCTTTCTTT. Protein: CASSLWSGAEAFF. Together with reference TRBV5-4 and TRBJ1-1, the CDR3 gives the full variable domain: ETGVTQSPTHLIKTRGQQVTLRCSSQSGHNTVSWYQQALGQGPQFIFQYYREEENGRGNFPPRFSGLQFPNYSSELNVNALELDDSALYLCASSLWSGAEAFFGQGTRLTVV.

The chain has TRBV5-4 and TRBJ1-2; no clear D gene. V lost 4 bases and J 1 base, leaving 8 bases between the germline ends. This CDR3 comprises 13 residues. Looked up from germline, CDR1 is SGHNT and CDR2 is YYREEE (reference sequence). The CDR3 nucleotides are TGTGCCAGCAGCCCCGACGGTAACTATGGCTACACCTTC. It is translated as CASSPDGNYGYTF.

In DNA, the CDR3 is TGTGCCAGCAGTGAATCTCACTCACAGGGCTTCTTT. It yields the protein CASSESHSQGFF. V and J are TRBV6-1 and TRBJ1-1, with D tentatively TRBD1 (6 bases). CDR3 length equals 12 residues. V was cut by 2 bases and J by 14 bases, with 15 bases left in between. CDR1 and CDR2 from the germline V gene are MNHNS and SASEGT.

The gene calls are TRBV2 and TRBJ2-7; possibly TRBD1 for D (5 bases). Per germline, CDR1 SNHLY and CDR2 FYNNEI. V lost 3 bases to trimming and J lost 7 bases, with 16 bases between them. The CDR3 contains 14 residues. The CDR3 DNA follows: TGTGCCAGCAGTGATTTGGCAGGGCTGGAAGAGCAGTACTTC. This codes for CASSDLAGLEEQYF.

The genes are TRBV29-1 and TRBJ1-2; D unresolved. Germline V gene lookup returns CDR1 SQVTM and CDR2 ANQGSEA. This CDR3 has 13 residues. Trimming removed 5 bases from V and 4 bases from J, with 14 bases in between. The CDR3 DNA is TGCAGCGTTCGAACGGAACTATTCTATGGCTACACCTTC. Translating it yields CSVRTELFYGYTF. Supplemented by reference TRBV29-1 and TRBJ1-2, the full variable domain reads SAVISQKPSRDICQRGTSLTIQCQVDSQVTMMFWYRQQPGQSLTLIATANQGSEATYESGFVIDKFPISRPNLTFSTLTVSNMSPEDSSIYLCSVRTELFYGYTFGSGTRLTVV.

The J gene is TRBJ1-6, the V gene TRBV19; unclear D gene. CDR1 and CDR2 from the germline V gene are LNHDA and SQIVND (reference sequence). This CDR3 spans 16 amino acids. Trimming took off 4 bases at V and 10 bases at J, with 20 bases between the two ends. The DNA for the CDR3 is TGTGCCAGTAGTACAACTACACCGGGGTGGGGATCACCCCTCCACTTT. It translates to CASSTTTPGWGSPLHF.

The chain recombines TRBV30 with TRBJ1-1, with D unresolved. The CDR3 sequence is 11 residues long. Germline assignment: CDR1 GTSNPN and CDR2 SVGIG (reference sequence). V lost 0 bases, J lost 7 bases, and 6 bases lay in between. CDR3 sequence reads: CAWSVRHEAFF. The CDR3, as DNA: TGTGCCTGGAGTGTCAGGCATGAAGCTTTCTTT.

The chain employs TRBV19 and TRBJ1-1; TRBD1 is a possible D gene (5 bases). Germline V gene lookup returns CDR1 LNHDA and CDR2 SQIVND (reference sequence). The V end was cut by 0 bases, the J end by 0 bases, with 8 bases between. The CDR3 totals 15 residues. The CDR3 loop is CASSIDGRVNTEAFF. The CDR3 nucleotides are TGTGCCAGTAGTATAGACGGCAGGGTGAACACTGAAGCTTTCTTT. The full variable domain, completed using reference TRBV19 and TRBJ1-1, is DGGITQSPKYLFRKEGQNVTLSCEQNLNHDAMYWYRQDPGQGLRLIYYSQIVNDFQKGDIAEGYSVSREKKESFPLTVTSAQKNPTAFYLCASSIDGRVNTEAFFGQGTRLTVV.

The gene calls are TRBV6-1 and TRBJ2-7; TRBD1 matches at 11 bases. V lost 0 bases to trimming and J lost 4 bases; unmatched junction nucleotides: 5. The CDR3 runs to 16 residues. CDR1 and CDR2 from the germline V gene are MNHNS and SASEGT. CDR3 sequence: CASSEAGGQGAYEQYF. The CDR3, as DNA: TGTGCCAGCAGTGAAGCGGGTGGACAGGGGGCGTACGAGCAGTACTTC.

This chain uses TRBV6-1 with TRBJ1-2; 7 bases match TRBD1. The CDR3 extends over 15 amino acids. J gave up 4 bases and V 0 bases, and 5 bases lay outside the gene matches. The germline V gene encodes CDR1 MNHNS and CDR2 SASEGT. The CDR3 reads CASSEALGGLYGYTF. The CDR3 DNA is TGTGCCAGCAGTGAAGCCCTAGGGGGCCTCTATGGCTACACCTTC.

The chain joins TRBV6-1 to TRBJ2-1; weak D call: TRBD1 (5 bases). The CDR3 spans 13 residues. The V and J ends lost 3 bases and 10 bases respectively, with 13 bases between them. Germline V lookup: CDR1 MNHNS, CDR2 SASEGT. CDR3 in DNA: TGTGCCAGCAGTGAGGCCCGCAGGGCCGAGCAGTTCTTC. Its translation is CASSEARRAEQFF.

The CDR3 nucleotides read TGTGCCAGCAGTTGGGACGCAGTTCAAAATCAGCCCCAGCATTTT. It encodes CASSWDAVQNQPQHF. The genes are TRBV2 and TRBJ1-5, with D possibly TRBD1 on 5 matching bases. V lost 5 bases and J lost 4, with 15 bases in between. The CDR3 runs 15 residues. The germline gives CDR1 SNHLY, CDR2 FYNNEI.

This clone was counted once. The CDR3 sequence is CASSYGTGNYEQYF. Written as DNA, the CDR3 is TGTGCCAGCAGTTACGGGACAGGGAATTACGAGCAGTACTTC. The chain links TRBV6-6 to TRBJ2-7, with 9 nucleotides matching TRBD1. V lost 2 bases and J lost 4; bases outside the gene matches: 3. Germline CDR1 and CDR2: MNHNY and SVGAGI (reference sequence). The CDR3 covers 14 residues.

In this sample, this clone turned up once. This rearrangement joins TRBV6-2 or TRBV6-3 to TRBJ2-7, with D perhaps TRBD2 (7 bases). V lost 0 bases and J lost 3, with 12 bases in between. Germline-derived CDR1 and CDR2 are MNHEY and SVGEGT. The CDR3 has 15 residues. CDR3: CASSYSTRGGYEQYF. CDR3 sequence (DNA): TGTGCCAGCAGTTACTCAACTAGGGGGGGCTACGAGCAGTACTTC.

This clone was found once. This chain links TRBV7-9 with TRBJ1-5; D gene uncertain. The germline CDR1 and CDR2 sequences are SEHNR and FQNEAQ (reference sequence). CDR3 length: 13 amino acids. The V end was cut by 3 bases, the J end by 11 bases, with 14 bases between. DNA for the CDR3: TGTGCCAGCAGCTTTGGGTCGGCTGAAGCCCAGCATTTT. Its protein product is CASSFGSAEAQHF.

V gene TRBV5-1 combines with J gene TRBJ2-6; D tentatively reads TRBD1 or TRBD2 (6 bases each). Trimming stripped 4 bases from V and 0 bases from J, with 11 bases between. Germline CDR1 reads SGHRS; CDR2 reads YFSETQ. The CDR3 loop spans 16 amino acids. The CDR3 sequence: CASSPEGVSGANVLTF. The CDR3 nucleotides are TGCGCCAGCAGCCCGGAGGGGGTCTCTGGGGCCAACGTCCTGACTTTC.

The chain joins TRBV6-5 to TRBJ1-2; 8 positions match TRBD1. Trimming at V came to 6 bases and at J to 7 bases, leaving 7 bases not matched to a gene. Looked up from germline, CDR1 is MNHEY and CDR2 is SVGAGI. This CDR3 spans 13 amino acids. Written as DNA, the CDR3 is TGTGCCAGCAGAACGGGACAGGTCGGTGGCTACACCTTC. This translates into CASRTGQVGGYTF.

V and J are TRBV7-9 and TRBJ1-1; 8 nucleotides line up with TRBD1. The germline CDR1 and CDR2 sequences are SEHNR and FQNEAQ (reference sequence). The length of the CDR3 is 13 residues. Trimming cost V 5 bases and J 6 bases; bases outside gene matches: 5. In DNA, the CDR3 is TGTGCCAGCAGCCTACCGGGACAGGCTGAAGCTTTCTTT. Protein product: CASSLPGQAEAFF.

The chain joins TRBV7-9 to TRBJ1-4; tentative D call: TRBD1 (5 bases). Trimming took 5 bases from V and 4 from J, leaving 8 bases between them. The CDR3 consists of 13 residues. The germline V gene encodes CDR1 SEHNR and CDR2 FQNEAQ (reference sequence). Written as DNA, the CDR3 is TGTGCCAGCAGCGACAGTTATAATGAAAAACTGTTTTTT. Its translation: CASSDSYNEKLFF.

The rearrangement links TRBV11-2 to TRBJ2-3; 11 bases line up with TRBD2. The CDR3 consists of 16 residues. The ends lost 5 bases at V and 5 bases at J; junction bases unmatched: 9. CDR1 is SGHAT and CDR2 is FQNNGV in the germline V gene. CDR3 sequence (DNA): TGTGCCAGCAGCGACCGTAGCGGGGGGGCCGTAGATACGCAGTATTTT. Protein product: CASSDRSGGAVDTQYF. The full variable domain, completed using reference TRBV11-2 and TRBJ2-3, is EAGVAQSPRYKIIEKRQSVAFWCNPISGHATLYWYQQILGQGPKLLIQFQNNGVVDDSQLPKDRFSAERLKGVDSTLKIQPAKLEDSAVYLCASSDRSGGAVDTQYFGPGTRLTVL.

V gene TRBV7-2 combines with J gene TRBJ1-1; D is uncertain. V was trimmed by 1 base and J by 1 base, leaving 7 bases between them. There are 14 residues in the CDR3. The germline V gene encodes CDR1 SGHTA and CDR2 FQGNSA. For the CDR3, the DNA is TGTGCCAGCAGCTTAGGGGTATGGAACACTGAAGCTTTCTTT. This codes for CASSLGVWNTEAFF.

The chain is built from TRBV6-5 and TRBJ1-6; D might be TRBD1 (5 bases). This CDR3 spans 14 amino acids. CDR1 and CDR2 from the germline V gene are MNHEY and SVGAGI. V lost 9 bases and J lost 5, with 14 bases in between. Written as DNA, the CDR3 is TGTGCCAGTCATCGCGGGACGCATAATTCACCCCTCCACTTT. This sequence encodes CASHRGTHNSPLHF.

V is TRBV28 and J is TRBJ1-1; D is possibly TRBD1 (6 bases). V lost 6 bases and J 1 base, leaving 12 bases between the germline ends. Germline V lookup: CDR1 MDHEN, CDR2 SYDVKM. The CDR3 contains 14 residues. In DNA form, the CDR3 reads TGTGCCAGCAGGATCATGACAGGGAACACTGAAGCTTTCTTT. This gives the protein CASRIMTGNTEAFF.